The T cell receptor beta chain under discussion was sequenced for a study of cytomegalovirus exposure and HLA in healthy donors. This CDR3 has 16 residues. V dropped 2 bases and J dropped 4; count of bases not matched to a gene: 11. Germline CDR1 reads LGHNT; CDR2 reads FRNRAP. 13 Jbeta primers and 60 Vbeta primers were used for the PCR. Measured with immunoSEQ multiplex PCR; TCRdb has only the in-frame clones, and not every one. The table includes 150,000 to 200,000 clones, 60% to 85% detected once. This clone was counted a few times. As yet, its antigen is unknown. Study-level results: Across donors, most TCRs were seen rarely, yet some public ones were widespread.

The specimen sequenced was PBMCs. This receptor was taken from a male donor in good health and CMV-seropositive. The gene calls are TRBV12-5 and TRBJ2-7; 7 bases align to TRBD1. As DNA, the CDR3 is TGTGCTAGTGGTTTGAAGCGACAGGGTCCTTATTACGAGCAGTACTTC. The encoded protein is CASGLKRQGPYYEQYF.